A single sample is the source of the 17 T cell receptor beta chains below, sequenced in a study of shared clonotypes between healthy human individuals. Only in-frame clones appear in the TCRdb table, and some are missing; sequencing was by immunoSEQ multiplex PCR. The sample lists 950,000 to 1,300,000 clones, 60% to 80% occurring once. Sample: memory CD4+ T cells sorted from blood. Subset: CD45RA-negative fraction. The receptors were sampled from a man younger than 35 in good health.

The gene calls are TRBV9 and TRBJ1-5; TRBD1 matches 10 bases. Unmatched junction bases numbered 4, after V lost 0 bases and J lost 7 bases. The length of the CDR3 is 15 residues. In germline, CDR1 is SGDLS, CDR2 YYNGEE. The CDR3 DNA follows: TGTGCCAGCAGCGTAGGGGACAGGGGTGGCCAGCCCCAGCATTTT. Translating it yields CASSVGDRGGQPQHF.

This clone was counted a few times. The genes are TRBV9 and TRBJ1-1, with 10 bases lining up with TRBD1. The CDR3 runs 17 residues. V shed 0 bases and J 5 bases; nucleotides not matched to a gene: 10. Germline V lookup: CDR1 SGDLS, CDR2 YYNGEE. The CDR3 DNA follows: TGTGCCAGCAGCGTAGGACTGGGGGACAGGGGAGGAACTGAAGCTTTCTTT. Protein product: CASSVGLGDRGGTEAFF.

The chain couples TRBV28 to TRBJ2-1; 10 bases are shared with TRBD2. The germline V gene has CDR1 MDHEN and CDR2 SYDVKM. J gave up 7 bases and V 6 bases, and 6 bases lay outside the gene matches. This CDR3 comprises 14 residues. CDR3 DNA sequence: TGTGCCAGCAGCCTAGCGGGGGCGCTTAATGAGCAGTTCTTC. This codes for CASSLAGALNEQFF. The full variable domain, in which reference TRBV28 and TRBJ2-1 provide the parts outside the CDR3, is DVKVTQSSRYLVKRTGEKVFLECVQDMDHENMFWYRQDPGLGLRLIYFSYDVKMKEKGDIPEGYSVSREKKERFSLILESASTNQTSMYLCASSLAGALNEQFFGPGTRLTVL.

This chain connects TRBV7-9 to TRBJ2-3, with D hard to call. This CDR3 is built from 14 residues. Germline V gene data show CDR1 as SEHNR and CDR2 as FQNEAQ (reference sequence). Trimming took 0 bases from V and 12 from J, leaving 16 bases between them. CDR3 DNA: TGTGCCAGCAGCTTAGCGAAAGGGCCCCAGTCCCAGTATTTT. Translating it yields CASSLAKGPQSQYF.

V gene TRBV7-9 combines with J gene TRBJ2-2; unclear D gene. Looked up from germline, CDR1 is SEHNR and CDR2 is FQNEAQ (reference sequence). The V end lost 1 base, the J end lost 3 bases, and 9 bases lay between the germline ends. This CDR3 has 15 residues. The CDR3 sequence: CASSLGVLYTGELFF. The CDR3 nucleotides read TGTGCCAGCAGCTTAGGCGTCCTTTACACCGGGGAGCTGTTTTTT.

The V gene is TRBV19, the J gene TRBJ1-6, with D perhaps TRBD1 (5 bases). V was shortened by 7 bases and J by 8 bases, with 12 bases between the two germline ends. Germline CDR1 reads LNHDA; CDR2 reads SQIVND (reference sequence). This CDR3 has 13 amino acids. CDR3 sequence reads: CASMGPAYSPLHF. The CDR3 DNA follows: TGTGCCAGTATGGGGCCCGCCTATTCACCCCTCCACTTT.

The J gene is TRBJ2-7, the V gene TRBV2, with TRBD2 matching over 13 bases. Germline CDR1 SNHLY, CDR2 FYNNEI. The V gene end was trimmed by 4 bases and the J gene end by 9 bases; junction bases not matched to a gene: 6. The CDR3 loop spans 14 amino acids. CDR3 nucleotide sequence: TGTGCCAGCAGTGGCGGACTAGCGGGGGATGTGCAGTACTTC. Its protein product is CASSGGLAGDVQYF.

A single count supports this clone. This sequence joins TRBV5-6 and TRBJ1-4; maybe TRBD1 (5 bases). V was shortened by 1 base and J by 8 bases, with 15 bases between the two germline ends. The CDR3 is 15 residues long. Germline CDR1 reads SGHDT; CDR2 reads YYEEEE. The CDR3 reads CASSLSQGKGEKLFF. The CDR3 nucleotides are TGTGCCAGCAGCTTGTCGCAGGGAAAAGGGGAAAAACTGTTTTTT. The full variable domain, rest sourced from reference TRBV5-6 and TRBJ1-4, is DAGVTQSPTHLIKTRGQQVTLRCSPKSGHDTVSWYQQALGQGPQFIFQYYEEEERQRGNFPDRFSGHQFPNYSSELNVNALLLGDSALYLCASSLSQGKGEKLFFGSGTQLSVL.

The chain is built from TRBV27 and TRBJ1-2; D might be TRBD1 (5 bases). The CDR3 spans 13 residues. The V end lost 6 bases, the J end lost 7 bases, and 15 bases lay between the germline ends. The germline V gene encodes CDR1 MNHEY and CDR2 SMNVEV (reference sequence). The CDR3 sequence is CASSPRQFSGYTF. The CDR3 nucleotides are TGTGCCAGCAGCCCCAGACAGTTCTCTGGCTACACCTTC.

This clone was seen more than once but under ten times. The rearrangement joins TRBV29-1 to TRBJ1-1, with D hard to call. Trimming pared 4 bases from V and 0 bases from J, leaving 9 bases between. Germline CDR1 is SQVTM and CDR2 is ANQGSEA. The CDR3 totals 13 residues. CDR3 residues: CSVGPGLNTEAFF. CDR3 bases: TGCAGCGTTGGCCCGGGTTTGAACACTGAAGCTTTCTTT.

To note about this clone: A far larger clone is one nucleotide away, so this likely arose from a read error. Other DNA sequences in the sample encode the same CDR3. The rearrangement uses TRBV2 and TRBJ1-1, with D hard to call. The CDR3 is 12 amino acids. Germline CDR1 is SNHLY and CDR2 is FYNNEI. For the CDR3, the DNA is TGTGCCAGCTGGTCGATGAACACTGAGGCTTTCTTT. Protein: CASWSMNTEAFF.

Comment on this clone: Distinct nucleotide sequences in the sample also encode this CDR3. The rearrangement links TRBV5-6 to TRBJ2-5; 9 bases are a match to TRBD2. From germline, CDR1 is SGHDT and CDR2 YYEEEE. The CDR3 loop spans 14 amino acids. The V segment lost 2 bases and the J segment 2 bases; nucleotides outside the gene matches: 1. CDR3 protein: CASSLAGGQETQYF. The CDR3 DNA follows: TGTGCCAGCAGCTTAGCGGGAGGTCAAGAGACCCAGTACTTC.

The chain couples TRBV21-1 to TRBJ1-2. TRBV21-1 is deemed a pseudogene. The CDR3 is 15 residues long. CDR3 in DNA: TGTGCCAGCAGCATAGGAACGGGGGCTTTGGGAGGCTACACCTTC. Translating it yields CASSIGTGALGGYTF.

V gene TRBV18 combines with J gene TRBJ1-4, with unresolved D. V was shortened by 4 bases and J by 7 bases, with 19 bases between the two germline ends. The CDR3 totals 16 residues. Germline CDR1 reads KGHSH; CDR2 reads LQKENI. The CDR3 DNA sequence: TGTGCCAGCTCACGAGACCCTGACCCCGGCGGTGAAAAACTGTTTTTT. Amino acids: CASSRDPDPGGEKLFF. The entire variable domain, with the rest obtained from reference TRBV18 and TRBJ1-4, is as follows: NAGVMQNPRHLVRRRGQEARLRCSPMKGHSHVYWYRQLPEEGLKFMVYLQKENIIDESGMPKERFSAEFPKEGPSILRIQQVVRGDSAAYFCASSRDPDPGGEKLFFGSGTQLSVL.

This clone was seen more than once but under ten times. V and J are TRBV27 and TRBJ1-1; D not certain. V was shortened by 5 bases and J by 2 bases, with 12 bases between the two germline ends. The CDR3 covers 14 residues. CDR1 is MNHEY and CDR2 is SMNVEV in the germline V gene (reference sequence). CDR3 region: CASSDWTGNTEAFF. CDR3 in DNA: TGTGCCAGCAGTGATTGGACGGGAAACACTGAAGCTTTCTTT.

The rearrangement joins TRBV28 to TRBJ2-5; TRBD1 matches 7 bases. The CDR3 is made up of 14 amino acids. Germline CDR1 MDHEN, CDR2 SYDVKM. Losses at the gene ends were 6 bases for V and 4 bases for J; bases not matched to a gene: 8. CDR3 sequence: CASSPETGRETQYF. The CDR3 bases are TGTGCCAGCAGCCCGGAGACAGGGAGAGAGACCCAGTACTTC.

The chain joins TRBV18 to TRBJ2-7; the D gene is possibly TRBD1 (5 bases). Germline assignment: CDR1 KGHSH and CDR2 LQKENI. This CDR3 region has 16 residues. V lost 6 bases and J lost 3, with 21 bases in between. The CDR3 sequence is CASSLMSGSLDYEQYF. The CDR3 coding sequence is TGTGCCAGCTCCCTCATGTCAGGGTCGTTGGACTACGAGCAGTACTTC.